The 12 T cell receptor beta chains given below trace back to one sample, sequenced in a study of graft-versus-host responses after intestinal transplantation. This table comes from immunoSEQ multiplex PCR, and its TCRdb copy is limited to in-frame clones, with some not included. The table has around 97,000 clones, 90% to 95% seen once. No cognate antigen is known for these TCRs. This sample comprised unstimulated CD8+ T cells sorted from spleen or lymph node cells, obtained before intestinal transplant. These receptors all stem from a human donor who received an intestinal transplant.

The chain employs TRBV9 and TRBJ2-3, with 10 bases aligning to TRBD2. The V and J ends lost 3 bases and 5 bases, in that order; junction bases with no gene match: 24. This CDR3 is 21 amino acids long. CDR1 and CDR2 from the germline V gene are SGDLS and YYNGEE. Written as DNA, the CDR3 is TGTGCCAGCAGCGCCCCGGAAACTAGCGGGGACCCACAGATCAGGAGAGATACGCAGTATTTT. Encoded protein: CASSAPETSGDPQIRRDTQYF.

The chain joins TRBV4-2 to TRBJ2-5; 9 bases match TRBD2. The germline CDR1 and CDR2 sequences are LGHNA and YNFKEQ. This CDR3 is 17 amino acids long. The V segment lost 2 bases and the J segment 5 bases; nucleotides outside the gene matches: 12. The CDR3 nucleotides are TGTGCCAGCAGCCAAAGTGGAGCGGGGGGCGCGGGTGAGACCCAGTACTTC. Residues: CASSQSGAGGAGETQYF.

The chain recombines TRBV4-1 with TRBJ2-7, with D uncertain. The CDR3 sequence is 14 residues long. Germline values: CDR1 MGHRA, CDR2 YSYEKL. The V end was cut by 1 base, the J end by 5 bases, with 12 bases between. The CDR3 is CASSQVVRGDEQYF. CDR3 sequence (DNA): TGCGCCAGCAGCCAAGTAGTTCGTGGGGACGAGCAGTACTTC.

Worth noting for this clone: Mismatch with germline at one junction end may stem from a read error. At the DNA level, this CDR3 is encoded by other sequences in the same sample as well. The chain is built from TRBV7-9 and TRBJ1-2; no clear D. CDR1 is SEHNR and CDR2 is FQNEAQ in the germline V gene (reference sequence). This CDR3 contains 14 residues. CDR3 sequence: CASSLVGRDYGYTF. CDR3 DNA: TGCGCCAGCAGCTTAGTTGGGAGAGACTATGGCTACACCTTC.

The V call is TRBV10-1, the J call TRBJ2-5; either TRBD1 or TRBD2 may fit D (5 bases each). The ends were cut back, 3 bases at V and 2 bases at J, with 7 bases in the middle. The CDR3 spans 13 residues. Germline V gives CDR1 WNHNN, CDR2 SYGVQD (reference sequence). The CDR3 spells CASSDREQETQYF. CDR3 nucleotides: TGCGCCAGCAGTGACAGGGAGCAAGAGACCCAGTACTTC.

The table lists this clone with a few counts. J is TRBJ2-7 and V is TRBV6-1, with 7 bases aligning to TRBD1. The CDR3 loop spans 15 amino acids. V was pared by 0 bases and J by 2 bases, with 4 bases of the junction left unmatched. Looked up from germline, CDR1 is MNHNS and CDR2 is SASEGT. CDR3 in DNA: TGTGCCAGCAGTGAAGCTCAGGGGGTGACCTACGAGCAGTACTTC. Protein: CASSEAQGVTYEQYF.

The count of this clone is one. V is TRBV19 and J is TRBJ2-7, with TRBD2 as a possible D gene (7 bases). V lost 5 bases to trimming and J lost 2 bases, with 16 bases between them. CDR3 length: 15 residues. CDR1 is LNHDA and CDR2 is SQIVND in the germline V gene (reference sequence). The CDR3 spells CASSSSAGAPYEQYF. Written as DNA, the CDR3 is TGTGCCAGTAGTTCCTCGGCGGGGGCGCCCTACGAGCAGTACTTC.

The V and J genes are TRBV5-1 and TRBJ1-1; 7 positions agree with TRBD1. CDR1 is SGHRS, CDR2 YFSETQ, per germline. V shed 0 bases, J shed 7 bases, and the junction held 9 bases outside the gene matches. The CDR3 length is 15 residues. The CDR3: CASSLATGARYEAFF. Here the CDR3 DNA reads TGCGCCAGCAGCTTGGCCACAGGGGCGAGGTATGAAGCTTTCTTT.

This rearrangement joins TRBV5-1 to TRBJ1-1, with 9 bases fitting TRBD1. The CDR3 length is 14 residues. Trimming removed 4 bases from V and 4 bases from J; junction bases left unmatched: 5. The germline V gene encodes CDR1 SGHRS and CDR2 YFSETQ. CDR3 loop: CASSDRDRATEAFF. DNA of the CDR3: TGCGCCAGCAGCGATAGGGACAGGGCCACTGAAGCTTTCTTT.

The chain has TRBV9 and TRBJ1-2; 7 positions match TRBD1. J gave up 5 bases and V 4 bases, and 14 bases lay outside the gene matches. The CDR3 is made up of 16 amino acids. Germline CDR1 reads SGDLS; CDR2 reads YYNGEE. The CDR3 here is CASSHPRDSHLYGYTF. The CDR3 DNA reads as TGTGCCAGCAGCCACCCCAGGGACAGCCACCTGTATGGCTACACCTTC.

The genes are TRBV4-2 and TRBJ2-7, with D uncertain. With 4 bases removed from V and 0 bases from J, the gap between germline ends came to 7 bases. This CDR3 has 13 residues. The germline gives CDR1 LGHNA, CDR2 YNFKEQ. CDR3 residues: CASSRMGSYEQYF. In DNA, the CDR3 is TGTGCCAGCAGCCGCATGGGCTCCTACGAGCAGTACTTC.

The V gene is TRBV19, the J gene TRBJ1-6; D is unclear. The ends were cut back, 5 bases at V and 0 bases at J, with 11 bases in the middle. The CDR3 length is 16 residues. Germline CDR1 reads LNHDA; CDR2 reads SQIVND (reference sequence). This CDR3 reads CASSSLSFSYNSPLHF. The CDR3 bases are TGTGCCAGTAGTTCTCTATCCTTCTCCTATAATTCACCCCTCCACTTT.